Below, 4 T cell receptor beta chains from the same sample are listed, as sequenced in a study of shared clonotypes between healthy human individuals. Generated by immunoSEQ multiplex PCR, the TCRdb table keeps only in-frame clones and is missing some. The sample lists about 2.4 million clones; roughly 93% were seen once. The sample comprised naive CD4+ T cells from PBMCs. Subset meaning: CD45RA+ positively selected. Receptors were obtained from a man aged 18 to 30 in good health. Some clones in this sample may be carry-over from other donors' samples.

The V and J genes are TRBV19 and TRBJ2-5; TRBD1 might be the D (5 bases). CDR3 size: 13 residues. CDR1 LNHDA and CDR2 SQIVND come from the germline V gene (reference sequence). V was shortened by 8 bases and J by 2 bases, with 12 bases between the two germline ends. CDR3 in amino acids: CASGRQLQETQYF. CDR3 DNA sequence: TGTGCCAGTGGAAGACAGCTTCAAGAGACCCAGTACTTC.

The chain has TRBV29-1 and TRBJ2-7; D call uncertain. Trimming cost V 6 bases and J 6 bases, with 6 bases left between them. Germline V gene sequence: CDR1 SQVTM, CDR2 ANQGSEA. This CDR3 contains 9 residues. This chain's CDR3 is CSVWSEQYF. CDR3 nucleotide sequence: TGCAGCGTGTGGTCCGAGCAGTACTTC.

Concerning this clone itself: Within the sample, other DNA sequences also encode this same CDR3. CDR3 in amino acids: CASSLDSYGYTF. The CDR3 DNA reads TGCGCCAGCAGCCTCGACAGCTATGGCTACACCTTC. This chain links TRBV5-1 with TRBJ1-2, with D possibly matching TRBD1 (5 bases). Germline CDR1 and CDR2: SGHRS and YFSETQ. Between the trimmed V and J ends, which lost 4 bases and 4 bases, there was a span of 8 bases. The CDR3 spans 12 residues.

The CDR3 is CASRRAGWSGELFF. CDR3 coding DNA: TGTGCCAGCAGACGCGCAGGGTGGTCGGGGGAGCTGTTTTTT. The chain uses TRBV7-2 and TRBJ2-2; D possibly corresponds to TRBD1 (5 bases). Germline V lookup: CDR1 SGHTA, CDR2 FQGNSA. The CDR3 is 14 amino acids. V lost 6 bases, J lost 8 bases, and 16 bases lay in between. Complete variable domain (other parts from reference TRBV7-2 and TRBJ2-2): GAGVSQSPSNKVTEKGKDVELRCDPISGHTALYWYRQSLGQGLEFLIYFQGNSAPDKSGLPSDRFSAERTGGSVSTLTIQRTQQEDSAVYLCASRRAGWSGELFFGEGSRLTVL.